These 3 T cell receptor beta chains originate from one sample sequenced in a study of glioma-infiltrating T cells. TCR alpha and beta CDR3 regions were amplified from RNA using iRepertoire nested multiplex PCR. TCRdb independently ran MiXCR on the multiplex PCR reads; one entry per CDR3 protein. The sample carries some 10,000 distinct CDR3 sequences, under 60% recorded once. Input material: glioma tissue, nonneoplastic brain tissue, or PBMCs (not recorded which). Receptors originate from a human donor with low-grade glioma or glioblastoma, undergoing nonglioma brain surgery, or in good health (not recorded which).

This clonotype was seen many times. The V call is TRBV30, the J call TRBJ2-7; 9 nucleotides agree with TRBD1. Germline V CDR1 and CDR2: GTSNPN, SVGIG (reference sequence). The CDR3 has 14 amino acids. V was pared by 3 bases and J by 7 bases, with 10 bases of the junction left unmatched. Here the CDR3 reads CAWRRRDRVGEQYF. The CDR3 coding sequence is TGTGCCTGGAGACGCCGGGACAGGGTTGGAGAGCAGTACTTC.

For this clonotype: The junction shows a germline mismatch at one end, possibly a read error. The CDR3 DNA is TGTGCCAGCAAAATGAGTTGGGACTTAGGGGAGCAGTTATTC. Residues: CASKMSWDLGEQLF. The V call is TRBV6-1, the J call TRBJ2-1; TRBD2 is a possible D gene (6 bases). The CDR3 runs to 14 residues. Germline V gene sequence: CDR1 MNHNS, CDR2 SASEGT.

As regards this clonotype: One end of the junction does not line up with germline, which may come from a read error. The chain is built from TRBV20-1 and TRBJ1-4; the D is unclear. Germline V gene lookup returns CDR1 DFQATT and CDR2 SNEGSKA (reference sequence). The CDR3 covers 13 residues. CDR3 in amino acids: CIASPKRNEKPFF. The CDR3 nucleotides are TGCATTGCTAGTCCAAAAAGAAATGAAAAACCGTTTTTT.